The sequence of this TCR beta chain was determined in a study of cytotoxic CD8 clonotypes in ibrutinib-treated CLL. Sequenced by immunoSEQ multiplex PCR; TCRdb stores in-frame clones only, minus some. The data hold about 63,000 clones, with 57% observed a single time. Here the sequenced sample was PBMCs, taken after 12 months of ibrutinib treatment. The source is a human donor with chronic lymphocytic leukemia.

The CDR3 is CASRRGFMNTEAFF. Written as DNA, the CDR3 is TGTGCCAGCAGACGGGGGTTCATGAACACTGAAGCTTTCTTT. The rearrangement uses TRBV6-1 and TRBJ1-1; D may be TRBD1 (5 bases). Germline assignment: CDR1 MNHNS and CDR2 SASEGT. The V gene lost 6 bases and the J gene lost 0 bases, with 11 bases spanning the gap. The CDR3 runs 14 residues.